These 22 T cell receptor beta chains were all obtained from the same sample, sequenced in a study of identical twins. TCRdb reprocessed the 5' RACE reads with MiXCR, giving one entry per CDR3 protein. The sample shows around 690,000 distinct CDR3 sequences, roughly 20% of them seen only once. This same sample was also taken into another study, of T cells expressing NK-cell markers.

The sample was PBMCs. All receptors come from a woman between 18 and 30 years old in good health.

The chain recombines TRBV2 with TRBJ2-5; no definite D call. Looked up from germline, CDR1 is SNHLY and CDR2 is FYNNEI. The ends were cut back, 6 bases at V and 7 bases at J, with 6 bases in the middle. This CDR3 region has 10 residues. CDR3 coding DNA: TGTGCCAGCAGGATTTGGACCCAGTACTTC. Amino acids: CASRIWTQYF.

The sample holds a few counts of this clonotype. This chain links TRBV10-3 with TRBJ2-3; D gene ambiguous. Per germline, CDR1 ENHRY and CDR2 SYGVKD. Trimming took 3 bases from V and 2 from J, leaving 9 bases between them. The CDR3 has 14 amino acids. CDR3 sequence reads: CAISDRTNTDTQYF. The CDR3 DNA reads TGTGCCATCAGTGACAGAACTAACACAGATACGCAGTATTTT.

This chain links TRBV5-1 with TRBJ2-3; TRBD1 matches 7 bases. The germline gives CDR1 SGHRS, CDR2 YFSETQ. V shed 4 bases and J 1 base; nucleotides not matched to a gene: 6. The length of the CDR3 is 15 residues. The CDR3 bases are TGCGCCAGCAGCCTCGGGACAGCGCGCACAGATACGCAGTATTTT. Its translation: CASSLGTARTDTQYF.

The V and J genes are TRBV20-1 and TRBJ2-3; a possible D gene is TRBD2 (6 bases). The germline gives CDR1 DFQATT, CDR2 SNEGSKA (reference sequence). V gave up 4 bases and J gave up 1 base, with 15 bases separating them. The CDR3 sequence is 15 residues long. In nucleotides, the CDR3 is TGCAGTGCTAACCTACCGGGACTCGGCACAGATACGCAGTATTTT. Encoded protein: CSANLPGLGTDTQYF.

The CDR3 DNA reads as TGTGCCAGCAGAACTCTAGGGGCTAGCAGCTACAATGAGCAGTTCTTC. This gives the protein CASRTLGASSYNEQFF. V and J are TRBV6-2 or TRBV6-3 and TRBJ2-1, with D perhaps TRBD1 or TRBD2 (5 bases each). CDR1 is MNHEY and CDR2 is SVGEGT in the germline V gene. CDR3 length: 16 amino acids. The V gene lost 6 bases and the J gene lost 3 bases, with 18 bases spanning the gap.

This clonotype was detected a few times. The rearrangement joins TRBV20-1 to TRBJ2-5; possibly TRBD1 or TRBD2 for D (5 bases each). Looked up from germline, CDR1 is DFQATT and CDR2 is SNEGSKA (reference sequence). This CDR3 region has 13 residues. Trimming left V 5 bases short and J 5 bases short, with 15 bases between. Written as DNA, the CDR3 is TGCAGTGCTCCGACAGCGACGGGGGAGACCCAGTACTTC. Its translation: CSAPTATGETQYF.

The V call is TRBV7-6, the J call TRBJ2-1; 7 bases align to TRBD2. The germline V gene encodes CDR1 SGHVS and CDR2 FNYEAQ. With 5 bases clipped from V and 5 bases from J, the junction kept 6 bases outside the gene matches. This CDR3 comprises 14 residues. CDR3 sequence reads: CASSHPGLNNEQFF. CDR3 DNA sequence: TGTGCCAGCAGCCATCCGGGACTAAACAATGAGCAGTTCTTC.

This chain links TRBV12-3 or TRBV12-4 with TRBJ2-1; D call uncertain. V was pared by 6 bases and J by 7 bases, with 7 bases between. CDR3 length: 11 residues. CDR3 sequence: CASRSFNEQFF. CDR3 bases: TGTGCCAGCAGGAGTTTTAATGAGCAGTTCTTC.

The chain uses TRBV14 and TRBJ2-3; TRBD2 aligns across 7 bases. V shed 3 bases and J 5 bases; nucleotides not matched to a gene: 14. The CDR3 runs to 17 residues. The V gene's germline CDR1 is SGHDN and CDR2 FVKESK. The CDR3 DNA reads TGTGCCAGCAGCCAGGCGAGCGGGGTCCGTGTGGGAGATACGCAGTATTTT. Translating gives CASSQASGVRVGDTQYF.

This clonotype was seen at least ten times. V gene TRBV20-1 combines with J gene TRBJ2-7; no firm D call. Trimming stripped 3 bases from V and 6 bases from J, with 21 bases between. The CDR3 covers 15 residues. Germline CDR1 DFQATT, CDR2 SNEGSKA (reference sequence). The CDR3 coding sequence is TGCAGTGCTAGTGGCCGGGCTTCCGGACCTCGCGAGCAGTACTTC. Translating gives CSASGRASGPREQYF.

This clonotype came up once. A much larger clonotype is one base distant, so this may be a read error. CDR3 amino acids: CASGPRDSPFHF. The CDR3, as DNA: TGTGCCAGCGGACCCCGGGATTCACCCTTCCACTTT. This sequence joins TRBV6-2 or TRBV6-3 and TRBJ1-6; unclear D gene. This CDR3 contains 12 residues. Germline CDR1 reads MNHEY; CDR2 reads SVGEGT.

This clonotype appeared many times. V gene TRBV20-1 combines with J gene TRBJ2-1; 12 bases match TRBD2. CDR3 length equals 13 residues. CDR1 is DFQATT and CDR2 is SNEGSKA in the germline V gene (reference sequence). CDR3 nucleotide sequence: TGCAGAACCGGGACTAGCGGGCTTAATGAGCAGTTCTTC. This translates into CRTGTSGLNEQFF.

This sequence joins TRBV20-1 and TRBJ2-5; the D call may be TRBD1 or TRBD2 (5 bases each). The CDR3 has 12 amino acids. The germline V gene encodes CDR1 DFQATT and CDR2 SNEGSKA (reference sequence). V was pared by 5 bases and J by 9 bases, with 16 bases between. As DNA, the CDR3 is TGCAGTGCTCCCGTGGGACGGGTGGCCCAGTACTTC. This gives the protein CSAPVGRVAQYF.

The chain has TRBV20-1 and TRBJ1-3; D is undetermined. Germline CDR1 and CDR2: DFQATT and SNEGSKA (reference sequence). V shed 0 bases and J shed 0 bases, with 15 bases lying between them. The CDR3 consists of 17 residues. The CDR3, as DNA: TGCAGTGCTAGAGAATCCGGCAAATTTCCCTCTGGAAACACCATATATTTT. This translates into CSARESGKFPSGNTIYF.

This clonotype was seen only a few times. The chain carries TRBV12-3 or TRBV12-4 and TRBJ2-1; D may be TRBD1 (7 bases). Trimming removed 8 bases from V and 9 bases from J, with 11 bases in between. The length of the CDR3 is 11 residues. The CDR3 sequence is CASGGTAEQFF. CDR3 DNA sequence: TGTGCCAGCGGAGGGACAGCTGAGCAGTTCTTC.

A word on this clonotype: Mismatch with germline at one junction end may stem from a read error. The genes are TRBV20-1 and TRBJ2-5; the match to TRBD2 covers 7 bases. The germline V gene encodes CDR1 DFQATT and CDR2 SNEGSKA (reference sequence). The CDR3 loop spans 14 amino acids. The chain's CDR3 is CSARDRRGKEAQYF. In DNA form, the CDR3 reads TGCAGTGCTAGAGATCGGCGGGGGAAAGAGGCCCAGTACTTC.

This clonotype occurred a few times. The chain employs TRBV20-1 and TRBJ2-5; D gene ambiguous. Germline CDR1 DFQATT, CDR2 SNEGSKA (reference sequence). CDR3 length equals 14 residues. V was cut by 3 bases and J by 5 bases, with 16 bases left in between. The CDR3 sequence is CSARIRLTHETQYF. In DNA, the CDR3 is TGCAGTGCTAGGATTCGGTTGACCCATGAGACCCAGTACTTC.

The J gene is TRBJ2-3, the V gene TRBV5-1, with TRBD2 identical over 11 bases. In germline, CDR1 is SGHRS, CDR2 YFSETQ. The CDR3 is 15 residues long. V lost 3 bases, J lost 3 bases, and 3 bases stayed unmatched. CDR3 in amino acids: CASSYSGGVTDTQYF. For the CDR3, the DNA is TGCGCCAGCAGCTATAGCGGGGGGGTGACAGATACGCAGTATTTT.

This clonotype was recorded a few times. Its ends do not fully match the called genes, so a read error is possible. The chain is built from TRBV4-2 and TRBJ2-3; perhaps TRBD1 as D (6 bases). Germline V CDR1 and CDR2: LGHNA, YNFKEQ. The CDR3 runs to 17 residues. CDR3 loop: CASSQEWGRVGTDTQYF. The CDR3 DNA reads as TGCGCCAGCAGCCAAGAATGGGGGCGTGTTGGCACAGATACGCAGTATTTT.

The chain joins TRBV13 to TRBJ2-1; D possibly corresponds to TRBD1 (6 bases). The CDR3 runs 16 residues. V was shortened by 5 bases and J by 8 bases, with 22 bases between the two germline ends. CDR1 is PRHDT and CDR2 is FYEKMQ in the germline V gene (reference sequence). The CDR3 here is CASSTKTGTEGDEQFF. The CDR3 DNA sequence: TGTGCCAGCAGCACAAAGACCGGGACCGAGGGGGATGAGCAGTTCTTC.

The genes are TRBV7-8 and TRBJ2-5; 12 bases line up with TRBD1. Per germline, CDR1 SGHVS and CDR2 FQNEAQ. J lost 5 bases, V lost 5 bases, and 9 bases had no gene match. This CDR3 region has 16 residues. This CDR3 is CASSTPGTGGGETQYF. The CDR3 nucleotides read TGTGCCAGCAGCACTCCCGGGACAGGGGGCGGGGAGACCCAGTACTTC.

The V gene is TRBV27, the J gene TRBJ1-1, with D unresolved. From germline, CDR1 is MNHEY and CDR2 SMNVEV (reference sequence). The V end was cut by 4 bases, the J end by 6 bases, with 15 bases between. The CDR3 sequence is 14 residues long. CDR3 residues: CASSSLVGEAEAFF. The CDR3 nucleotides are TGTGCCAGCAGTTCTTTGGTTGGCGAGGCTGAAGCTTTCTTT.